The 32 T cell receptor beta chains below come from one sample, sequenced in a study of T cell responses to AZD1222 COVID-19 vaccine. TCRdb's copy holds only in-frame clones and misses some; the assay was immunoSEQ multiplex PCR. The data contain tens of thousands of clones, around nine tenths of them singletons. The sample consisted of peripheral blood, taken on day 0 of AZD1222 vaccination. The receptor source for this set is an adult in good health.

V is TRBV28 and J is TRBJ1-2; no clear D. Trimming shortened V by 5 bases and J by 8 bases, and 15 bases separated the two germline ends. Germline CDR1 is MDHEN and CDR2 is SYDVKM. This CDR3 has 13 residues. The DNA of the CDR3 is TGTGCCAGCAGTCCCACCATGAGACTCGGCTACACCTTC. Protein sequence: CASSPTMRLGYTF.

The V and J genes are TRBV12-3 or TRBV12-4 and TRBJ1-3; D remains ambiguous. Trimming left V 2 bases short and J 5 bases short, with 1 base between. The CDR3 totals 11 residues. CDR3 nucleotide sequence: TGTGCCAGCAGTTTAAGAAACACCATATATTTT. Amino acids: CASSLRNTIYF.

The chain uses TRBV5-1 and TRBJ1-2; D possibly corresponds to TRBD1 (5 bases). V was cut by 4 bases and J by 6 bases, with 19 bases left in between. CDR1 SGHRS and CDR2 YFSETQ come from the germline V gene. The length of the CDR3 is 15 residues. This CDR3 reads CASSSREGGADGYTF. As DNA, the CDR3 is TGCGCCAGCAGCAGCCGGGAGGGAGGGGCTGATGGCTACACCTTC.

The chain's CDR3 is CAWSLRTGREFMNTEAFF. CDR3 coding DNA: TGTGCCTGGAGCCTCAGGACAGGCCGAGAGTTTATGAACACTGAAGCTTTCTTT. The rearrangement uses TRBV30 and TRBJ1-1, with 7 bases that match TRBD1. The V segment lost 3 bases and the J segment 0 bases; nucleotides outside the gene matches: 16. This CDR3 region has 18 residues. Germline V lookup: CDR1 GTSNPN, CDR2 SVGIG (reference sequence).

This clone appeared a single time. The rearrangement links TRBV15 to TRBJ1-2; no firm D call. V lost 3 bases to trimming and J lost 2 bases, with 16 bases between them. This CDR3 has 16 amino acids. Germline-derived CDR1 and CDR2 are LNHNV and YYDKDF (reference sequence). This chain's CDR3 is CATSRGEGSFNYGYTF. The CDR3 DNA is TGTGCCACCAGCAGGGGAGAAGGCAGCTTCAACTATGGCTACACCTTC.

CDR3 nucleotides: TGTGCCAGTAGTGAGCAGGGGAGAGGGTACGAGCAGTACTTC. This encodes CASSEQGRGYEQYF. V gene TRBV19 combines with J gene TRBJ2-7; TRBD1 might be the D (6 bases). V lost 5 bases and J lost 4, with 15 bases in between. The CDR3 spans 14 residues. The germline CDR1 and CDR2 sequences are LNHDA and SQIVND (reference sequence).

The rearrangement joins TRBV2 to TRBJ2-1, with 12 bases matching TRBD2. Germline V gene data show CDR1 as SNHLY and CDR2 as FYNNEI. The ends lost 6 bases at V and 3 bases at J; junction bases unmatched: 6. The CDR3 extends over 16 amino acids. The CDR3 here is CASRPGLAGYYNEQFF. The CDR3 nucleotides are TGTGCCAGCAGGCCCGGACTAGCGGGATACTACAATGAGCAGTTCTTC.

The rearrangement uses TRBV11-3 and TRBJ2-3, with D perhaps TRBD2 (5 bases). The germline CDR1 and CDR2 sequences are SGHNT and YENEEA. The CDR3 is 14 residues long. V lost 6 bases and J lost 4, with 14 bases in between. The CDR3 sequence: CASRKFAGPDTQYF. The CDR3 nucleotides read TGTGCCAGCAGGAAGTTTGCGGGCCCAGATACGCAGTATTTT.

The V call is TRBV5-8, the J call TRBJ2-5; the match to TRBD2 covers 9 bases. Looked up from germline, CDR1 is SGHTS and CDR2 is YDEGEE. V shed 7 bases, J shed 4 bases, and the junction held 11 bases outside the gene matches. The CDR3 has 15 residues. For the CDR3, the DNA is TGTGCCAGCGGACCCGGCTCTAGCGGGACAGAGACCCAGTACTTC. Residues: CASGPGSSGTETQYF.

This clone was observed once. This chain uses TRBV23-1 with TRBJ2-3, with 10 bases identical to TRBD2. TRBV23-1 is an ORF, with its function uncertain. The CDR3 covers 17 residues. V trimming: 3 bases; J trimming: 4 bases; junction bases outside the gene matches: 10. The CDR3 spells CASSQISPSGRSDTQYF. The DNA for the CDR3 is TGCGCCAGCAGTCAGATTTCACCTAGCGGGAGATCAGATACGCAGTATTTT.

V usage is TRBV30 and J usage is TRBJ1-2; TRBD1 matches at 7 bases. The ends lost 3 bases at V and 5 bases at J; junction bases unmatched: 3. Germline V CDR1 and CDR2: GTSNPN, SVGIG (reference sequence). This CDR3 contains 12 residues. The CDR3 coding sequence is TGTGCCTGGAGGGGGGACAGATATGGCTACACCTTC. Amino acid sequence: CAWRGDRYGYTF. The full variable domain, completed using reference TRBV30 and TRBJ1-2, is SQTIHQWPATLVQPVGSPLSLECTVEGTSNPNLYWYRQAAGRGLQLLFYSVGIGQISSEVPQNLSASRPQDRQFILSSKKLLLSDSGFYLCAWRGDRYGYTFGSGTRLTVV.

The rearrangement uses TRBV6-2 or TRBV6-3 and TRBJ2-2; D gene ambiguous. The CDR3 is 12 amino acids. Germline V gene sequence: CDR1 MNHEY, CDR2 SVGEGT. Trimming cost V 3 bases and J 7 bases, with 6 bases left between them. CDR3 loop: CASSYYVGELFF. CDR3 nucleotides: TGTGCCAGCAGTTATTATGTCGGGGAGCTGTTTTTT.

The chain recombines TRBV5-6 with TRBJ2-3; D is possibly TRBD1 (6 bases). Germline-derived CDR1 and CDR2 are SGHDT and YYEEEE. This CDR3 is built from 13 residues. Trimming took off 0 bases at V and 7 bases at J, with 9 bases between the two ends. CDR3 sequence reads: CASSLVGGNTQYF. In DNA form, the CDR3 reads TGTGCCAGCAGCTTGGTAGGGGGAAATACGCAGTATTTT. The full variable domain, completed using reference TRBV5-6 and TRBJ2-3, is DAGVTQSPTHLIKTRGQQVTLRCSPKSGHDTVSWYQQALGQGPQFIFQYYEEEERQRGNFPDRFSGHQFPNYSSELNVNALLLGDSALYLCASSLVGGNTQYFGPGTRLTVL.

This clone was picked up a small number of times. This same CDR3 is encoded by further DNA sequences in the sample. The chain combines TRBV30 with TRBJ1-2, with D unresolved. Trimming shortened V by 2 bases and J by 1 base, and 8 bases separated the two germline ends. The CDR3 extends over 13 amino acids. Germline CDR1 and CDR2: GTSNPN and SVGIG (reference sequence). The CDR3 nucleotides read TGTGCCTGGAGTTTGGGAATTAACTATGGCTACACCTTC. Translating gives CAWSLGINYGYTF.

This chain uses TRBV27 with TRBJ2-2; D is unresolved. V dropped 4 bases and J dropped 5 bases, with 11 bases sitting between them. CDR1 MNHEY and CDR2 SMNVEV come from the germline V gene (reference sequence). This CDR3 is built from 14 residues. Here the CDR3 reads CASSYTLKTGELFF. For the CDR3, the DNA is TGTGCCAGCAGTTACACGCTTAAGACCGGGGAGCTGTTTTTT.

Written as DNA, the CDR3 is TGTGCCAGTAGTCGACAGGGAGCTTCTGGAAACACCATATATTTT. Its translation: CASSRQGASGNTIYF. The V and J genes are TRBV19 and TRBJ1-3; 7 bases match TRBD1. Germline values: CDR1 LNHDA, CDR2 SQIVND (reference sequence). V lost 5 bases to trimming and J lost 1 base; unmatched junction nucleotides: 5. The CDR3 loop spans 15 amino acids. Based on the CDR3 plus reference TRBV19 and TRBJ1-3, the full variable domain is DGGITQSPKYLFRKEGQNVTLSCEQNLNHDAMYWYRQDPGQGLRLIYYSQIVNDFQKGDIAEGYSVSREKKESFPLTVTSAQKNPTAFYLCASSRQGASGNTIYFGEGSWLTVV.

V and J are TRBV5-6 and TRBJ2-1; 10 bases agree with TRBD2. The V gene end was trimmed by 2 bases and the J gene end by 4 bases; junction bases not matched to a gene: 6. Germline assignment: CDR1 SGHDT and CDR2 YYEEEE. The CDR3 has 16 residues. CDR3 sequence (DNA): TGTGCCAGCAGCTTTAGGACTAGCGGAGGTTACAATGAGCAGTTCTTC. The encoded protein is CASSFRTSGGYNEQFF.

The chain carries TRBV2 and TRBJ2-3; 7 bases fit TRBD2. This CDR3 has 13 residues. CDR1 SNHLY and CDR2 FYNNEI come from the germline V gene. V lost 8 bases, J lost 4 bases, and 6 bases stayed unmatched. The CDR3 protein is CASEGGSADTQYF. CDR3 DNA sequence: TGTGCCAGCGAAGGCGGGAGTGCAGATACGCAGTATTTT.

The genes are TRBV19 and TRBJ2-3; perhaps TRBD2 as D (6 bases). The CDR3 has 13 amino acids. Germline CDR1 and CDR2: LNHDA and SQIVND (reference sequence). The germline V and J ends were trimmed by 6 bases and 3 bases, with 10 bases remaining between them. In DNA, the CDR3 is TGTGCCAGTAGGGGCGGGATTACAGATACGCAGTATTTT. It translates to CASRGGITDTQYF.

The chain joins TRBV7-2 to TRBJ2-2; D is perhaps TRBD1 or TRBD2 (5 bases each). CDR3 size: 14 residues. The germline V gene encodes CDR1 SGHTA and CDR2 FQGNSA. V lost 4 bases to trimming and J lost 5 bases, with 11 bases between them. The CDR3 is CASSSGTYTGELFF. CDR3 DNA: TGTGCCAGCAGCTCCGGGACGTATACCGGGGAGCTGTTTTTT.

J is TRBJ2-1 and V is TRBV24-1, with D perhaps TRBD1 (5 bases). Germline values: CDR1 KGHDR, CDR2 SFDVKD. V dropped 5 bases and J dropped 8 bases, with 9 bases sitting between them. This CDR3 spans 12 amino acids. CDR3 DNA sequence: TGTGCCACCAGTGCCCAGGGCCATGAGCAGTTCTTC. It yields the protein CATSAQGHEQFF.

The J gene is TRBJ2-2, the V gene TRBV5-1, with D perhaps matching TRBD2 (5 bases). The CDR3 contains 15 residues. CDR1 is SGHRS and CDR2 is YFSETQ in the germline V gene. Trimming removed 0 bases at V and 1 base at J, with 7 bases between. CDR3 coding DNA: TGCGCCAGCAGCTTGGCCGGGGAGAACACCGGGGAGCTGTTTTTT. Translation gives CASSLAGENTGELFF.

The CDR3 coding sequence is TGTGCCAGCAGCGTAGCCCCCGACGGGGCCGAGACAGATACGCAGTATTTT. Protein sequence: CASSVAPDGAETDTQYF. This sequence joins TRBV9 and TRBJ2-3, with D possibly being TRBD1 or TRBD2 (5 bases each). The CDR3 is 17 residues long. Germline CDR1 is SGDLS and CDR2 is YYNGEE. The V gene lost 0 bases and the J gene lost 3 bases, with 17 bases spanning the gap.

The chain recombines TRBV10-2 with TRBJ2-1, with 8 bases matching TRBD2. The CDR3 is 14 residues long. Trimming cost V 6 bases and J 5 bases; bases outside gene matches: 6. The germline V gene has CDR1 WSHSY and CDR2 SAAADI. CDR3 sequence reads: CASRLAGPDNEQFF. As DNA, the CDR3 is TGCGCCAGCAGGCTAGCGGGCCCTGACAATGAGCAGTTCTTC.

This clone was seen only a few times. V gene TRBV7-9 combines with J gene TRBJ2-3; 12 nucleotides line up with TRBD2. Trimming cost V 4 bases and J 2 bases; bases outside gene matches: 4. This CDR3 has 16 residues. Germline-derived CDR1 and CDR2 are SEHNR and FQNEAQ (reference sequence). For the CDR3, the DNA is TGTGCCAGCAGCTCCCTAGCGGGAGGGGCCACAGATACGCAGTATTTT. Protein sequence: CASSSLAGGATDTQYF.

CDR3 protein: CASSLGSTGGSYGYTF. CDR3 nucleotides: TGCGCCAGCAGCTTGGGGTCAACAGGGGGTAGCTATGGCTACACCTTC. The chain combines TRBV5-1 with TRBJ1-2; 8 bases are shared with TRBD1. The CDR3 length is 16 residues. The germline gives CDR1 SGHRS, CDR2 YFSETQ. With V trimmed by 0 bases and J by 4 bases, 8 bases remained unmatched. The whole variable domain, filled in from reference TRBV5-1 and TRBJ1-2, reads KAGVTQTPRYLIKTRGQQVTLSCSPISGHRSVSWYQQTPGQGLQFLFEYFSETQRNKGNFPGRFSGRQFSNSRSEMNVSTLELGDSALYLCASSLGSTGGSYGYTFGSGTRLTVV.

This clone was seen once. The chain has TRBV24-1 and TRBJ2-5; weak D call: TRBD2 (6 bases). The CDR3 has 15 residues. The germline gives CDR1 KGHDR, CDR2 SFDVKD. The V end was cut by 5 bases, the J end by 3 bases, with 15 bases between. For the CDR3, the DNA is TGTGCCACCAGTGCCAAGGGACTGCTTAAAGAGACCCAGTACTTC. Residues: CATSAKGLLKETQYF.

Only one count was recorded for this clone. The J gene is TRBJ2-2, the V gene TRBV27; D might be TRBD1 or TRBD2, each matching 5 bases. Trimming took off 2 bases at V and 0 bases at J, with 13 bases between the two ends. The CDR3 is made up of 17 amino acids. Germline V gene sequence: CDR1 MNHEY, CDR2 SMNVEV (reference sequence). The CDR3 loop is CASSLGRQLTNTGELFF. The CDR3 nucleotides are TGTGCCAGCAGTTTAGGGAGACAGCTAACGAACACCGGGGAGCTGTTTTTT.

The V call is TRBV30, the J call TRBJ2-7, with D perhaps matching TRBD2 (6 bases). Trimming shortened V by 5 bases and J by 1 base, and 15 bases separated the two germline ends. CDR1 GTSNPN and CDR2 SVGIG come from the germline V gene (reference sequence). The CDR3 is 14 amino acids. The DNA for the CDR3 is TGTGCCTGGTCCGGGGATAGCGGATCCTACGAGCAGTACTTC. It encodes CAWSGDSGSYEQYF.

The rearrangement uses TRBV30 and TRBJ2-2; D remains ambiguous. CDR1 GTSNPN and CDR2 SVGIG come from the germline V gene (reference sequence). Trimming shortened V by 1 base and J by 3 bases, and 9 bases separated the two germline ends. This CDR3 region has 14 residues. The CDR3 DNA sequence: TGTGCCTGGAGTGCGCAGGTATACACCGGGGAGCTGTTTTTT. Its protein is CAWSAQVYTGELFF.

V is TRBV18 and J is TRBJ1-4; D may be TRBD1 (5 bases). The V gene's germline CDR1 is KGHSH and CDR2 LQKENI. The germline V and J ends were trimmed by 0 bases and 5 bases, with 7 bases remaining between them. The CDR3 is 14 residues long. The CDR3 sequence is CASSPPGGNEKLFF. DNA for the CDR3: TGTGCCAGCTCACCACCTGGGGGAAATGAAAAACTGTTTTTT.

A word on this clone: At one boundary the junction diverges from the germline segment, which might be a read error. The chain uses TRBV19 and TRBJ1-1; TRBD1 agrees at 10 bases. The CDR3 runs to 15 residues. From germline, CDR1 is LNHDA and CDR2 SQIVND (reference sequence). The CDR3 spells CASSVDRGLVTEAFF. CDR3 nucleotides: TGTGCCAGTAGTGTAGACAGGGGGCTGGTAACTGAAGCTTTCTTT.